The clone carrying this T cell receptor beta chain was seen at least ten times. Its antigen is as yet unknown. This sample was included in a study of blood T cells in healthy people across ages. Study-level results: Older individuals had lower TCR beta diversity per million T cells (the decline was roughly linear). The donors' CMV status was not determined, possibly confounding changes in expanded clonotypes. Any conclusive comparison of naive versus antigen-experienced cells was prevented by using unsorted PBMCs.

A second PCR of 7 to 11 cycles used a sample-barcoded 5' primer and a J-beta primer mix. TCRdb reanalysed the 5' RACE reads using MiXCR and keeps one entry per CDR3 protein. The sample comprises some 700,000 distinct CDR3 sequences, about 42% of which are singletons, and 20% to 25% rests with the top ten. The V and J ends lost 7 bases and 5 bases, in that order; junction bases with no gene match: 8. CDR3 length: 14 amino acids. The germline CDR1 and CDR2 sequences are LGHDT and YNNKEL (reference sequence). The clonotype originates from a woman aged 55-75 years in good health. The chain recombines TRBV3-1 with TRBJ2-5, with 9 bases that match TRBD1. The specimen was blood. CDR3 nucleotides: TGTGCCAGCAACACAGGGGGCGGGGAGGAGACCCAGTACTTC. Protein: CASNTGGGEETQYF.